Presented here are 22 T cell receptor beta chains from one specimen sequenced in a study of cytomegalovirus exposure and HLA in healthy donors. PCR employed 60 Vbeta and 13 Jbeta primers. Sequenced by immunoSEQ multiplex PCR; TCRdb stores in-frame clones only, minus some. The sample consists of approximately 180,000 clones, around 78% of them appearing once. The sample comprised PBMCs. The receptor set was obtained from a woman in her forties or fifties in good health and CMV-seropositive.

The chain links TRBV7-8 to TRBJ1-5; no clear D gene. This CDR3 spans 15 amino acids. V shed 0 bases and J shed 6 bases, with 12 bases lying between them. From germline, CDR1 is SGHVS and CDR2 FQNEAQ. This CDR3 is CASSLAGRLGQPQHF. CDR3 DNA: TGTGCCAGCAGCTTAGCGGGCAGGTTGGGTCAGCCCCAGCATTTT.

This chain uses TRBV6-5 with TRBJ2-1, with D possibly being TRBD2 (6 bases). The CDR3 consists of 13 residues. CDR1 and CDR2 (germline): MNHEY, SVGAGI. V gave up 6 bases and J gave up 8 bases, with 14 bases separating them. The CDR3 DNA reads TGTGCCAGCAGGCGGGGCCCAGAGGATGAGCAGTTCTTC. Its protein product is CASRRGPEDEQFF.

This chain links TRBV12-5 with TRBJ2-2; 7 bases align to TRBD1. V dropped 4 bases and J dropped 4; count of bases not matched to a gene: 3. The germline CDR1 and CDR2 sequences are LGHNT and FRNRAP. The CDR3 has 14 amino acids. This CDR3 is CASGSGQITGELFF. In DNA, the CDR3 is TGTGCTAGTGGTTCGGGACAGATCACCGGGGAGCTGTTTTTT.

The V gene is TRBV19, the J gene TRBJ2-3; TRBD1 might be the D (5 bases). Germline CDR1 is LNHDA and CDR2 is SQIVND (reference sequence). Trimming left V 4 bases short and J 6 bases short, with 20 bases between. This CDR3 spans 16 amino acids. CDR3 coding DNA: TGTGCCAGTAGTAAAAAGGGGCTACTGGGCTCGGATACGCAGTATTTT. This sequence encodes CASSKKGLLGSDTQYF.

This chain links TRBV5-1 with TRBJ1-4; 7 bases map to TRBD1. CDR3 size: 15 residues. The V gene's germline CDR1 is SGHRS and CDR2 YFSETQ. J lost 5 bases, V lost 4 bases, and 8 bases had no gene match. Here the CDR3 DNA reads TGCGCCAGCAGCCCTGTGGGGACAGACAATGAAAAACTGTTTTTT. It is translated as CASSPVGTDNEKLFF.

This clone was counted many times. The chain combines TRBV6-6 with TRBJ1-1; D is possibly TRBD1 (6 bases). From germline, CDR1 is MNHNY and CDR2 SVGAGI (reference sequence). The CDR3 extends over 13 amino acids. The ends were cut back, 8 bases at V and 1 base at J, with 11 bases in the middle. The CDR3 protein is CASLTGTNTEAFF. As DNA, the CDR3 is TGTGCCAGCTTGACAGGTACGAACACTGAAGCTTTCTTT.

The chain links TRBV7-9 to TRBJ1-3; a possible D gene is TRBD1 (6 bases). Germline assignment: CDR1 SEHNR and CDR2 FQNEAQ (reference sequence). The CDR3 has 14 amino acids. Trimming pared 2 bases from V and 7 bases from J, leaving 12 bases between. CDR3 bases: TGTGCCAGCAGCTTAAGGACAGCTTTTAACACCATATATTTT. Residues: CASSLRTAFNTIYF.

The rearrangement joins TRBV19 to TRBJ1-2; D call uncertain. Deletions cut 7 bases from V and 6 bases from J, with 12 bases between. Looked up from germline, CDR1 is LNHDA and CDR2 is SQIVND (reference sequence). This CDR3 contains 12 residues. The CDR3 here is CASKKNADGYTF. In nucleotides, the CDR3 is TGTGCCAGTAAAAAGAACGCGGATGGCTACACCTTC.

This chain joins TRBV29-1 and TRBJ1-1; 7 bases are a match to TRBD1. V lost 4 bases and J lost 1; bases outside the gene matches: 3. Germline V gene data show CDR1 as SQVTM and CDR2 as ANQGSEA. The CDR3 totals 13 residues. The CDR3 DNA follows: TGCAGCGTTGCCCAGGGGGGGAACACTGAAGCTTTCTTT. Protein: CSVAQGGNTEAFF.

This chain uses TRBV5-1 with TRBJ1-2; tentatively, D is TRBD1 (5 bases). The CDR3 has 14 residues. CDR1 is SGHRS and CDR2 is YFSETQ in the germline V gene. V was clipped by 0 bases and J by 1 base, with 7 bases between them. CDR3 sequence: CASSLGQINYGYTF. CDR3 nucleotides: TGCGCCAGCAGCTTGGGACAGATTAACTATGGCTACACCTTC.

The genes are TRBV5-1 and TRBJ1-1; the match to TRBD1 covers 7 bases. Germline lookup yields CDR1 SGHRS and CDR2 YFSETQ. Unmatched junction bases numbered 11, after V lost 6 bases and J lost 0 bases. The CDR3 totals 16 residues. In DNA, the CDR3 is TGCGCCAGCACCGGACAGGAGGTTTCTGTGAACACTGAAGCTTTCTTT. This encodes CASTGQEVSVNTEAFF.

The chain's CDR3 is CASSRTGQNSPLHF. Written as DNA, the CDR3 is TGCGCCAGCAGCCGGACAGGTCAAAATTCACCCCTCCACTTT. The V call is TRBV5-1, the J call TRBJ1-6, with 7 bases matching TRBD1. CDR1 SGHRS and CDR2 YFSETQ come from the germline V gene. Trimming removed 4 bases from V and 7 bases from J; junction bases left unmatched: 5. The CDR3 loop spans 14 amino acids. Supplemented by reference TRBV5-1 and TRBJ1-6, the full variable domain reads KAGVTQTPRYLIKTRGQQVTLSCSPISGHRSVSWYQQTPGQGLQFLFEYFSETQRNKGNFPGRFSGRQFSNSRSEMNVSTLELGDSALYLCASSRTGQNSPLHFGNGTRLTVT.

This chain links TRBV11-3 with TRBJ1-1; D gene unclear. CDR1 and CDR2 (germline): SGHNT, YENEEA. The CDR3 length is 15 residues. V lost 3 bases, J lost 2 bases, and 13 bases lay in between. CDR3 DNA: TGTGCCAGCAGCTTCGCGGGAAGGGTCAACACTGAAGCTTTCTTT. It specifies CASSFAGRVNTEAFF.

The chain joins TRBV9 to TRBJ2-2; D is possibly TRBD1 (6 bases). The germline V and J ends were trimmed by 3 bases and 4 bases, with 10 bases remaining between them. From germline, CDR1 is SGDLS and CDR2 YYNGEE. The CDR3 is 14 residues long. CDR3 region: CASSDRAATGELFF. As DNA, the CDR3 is TGTGCCAGCAGCGACAGGGCGGCCACCGGGGAGCTGTTTTTT.

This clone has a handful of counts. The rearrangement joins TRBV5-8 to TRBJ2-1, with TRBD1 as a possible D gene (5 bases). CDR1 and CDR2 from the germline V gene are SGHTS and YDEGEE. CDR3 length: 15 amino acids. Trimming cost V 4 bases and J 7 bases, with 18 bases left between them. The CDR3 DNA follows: TGTGCCAGCAGCCCCCGAGCAGGGCTGGGGAATGAGCAGTTCTTC. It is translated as CASSPRAGLGNEQFF. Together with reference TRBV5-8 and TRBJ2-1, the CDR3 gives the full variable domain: EAGVTQSPTHLIKTRGQQATLRCSPISGHTSVYWYQQALGLGLQFLLWYDEGEERNRGNFPPRFSGRQFPNYSSELNVNALELEDSALYLCASSPRAGLGNEQFFGPGTRLTVL.

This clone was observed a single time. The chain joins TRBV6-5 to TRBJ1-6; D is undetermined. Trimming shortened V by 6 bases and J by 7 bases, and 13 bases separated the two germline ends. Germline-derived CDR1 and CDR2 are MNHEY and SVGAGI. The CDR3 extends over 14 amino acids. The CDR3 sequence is CASSPAWENSPLHF. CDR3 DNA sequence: TGTGCCAGCAGCCCAGCCTGGGAGAATTCACCCCTCCACTTT.

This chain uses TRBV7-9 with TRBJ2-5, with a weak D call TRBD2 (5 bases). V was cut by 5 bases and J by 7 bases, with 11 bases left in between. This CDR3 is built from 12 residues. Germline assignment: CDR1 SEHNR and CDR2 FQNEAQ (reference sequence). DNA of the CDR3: TGTGCCAGCAGCGGACTGCGTCGGACCCAGTACTTC. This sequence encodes CASSGLRRTQYF.

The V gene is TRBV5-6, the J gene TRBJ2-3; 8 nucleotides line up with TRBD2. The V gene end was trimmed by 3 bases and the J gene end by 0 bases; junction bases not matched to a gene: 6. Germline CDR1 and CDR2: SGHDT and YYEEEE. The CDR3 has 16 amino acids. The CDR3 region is CASSSLAGRSTDTQYF. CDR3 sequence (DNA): TGTGCCAGCAGCTCCTTAGCGGGGCGAAGCACAGATACGCAGTATTTT.

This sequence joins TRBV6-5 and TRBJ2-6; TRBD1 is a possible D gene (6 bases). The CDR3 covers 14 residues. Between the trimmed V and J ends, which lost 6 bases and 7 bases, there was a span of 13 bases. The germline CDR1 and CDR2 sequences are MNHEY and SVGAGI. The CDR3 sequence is CASSYLGTANVLTF. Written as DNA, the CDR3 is TGTGCCAGCAGCTATTTAGGGACAGCCAACGTCCTGACTTTC.

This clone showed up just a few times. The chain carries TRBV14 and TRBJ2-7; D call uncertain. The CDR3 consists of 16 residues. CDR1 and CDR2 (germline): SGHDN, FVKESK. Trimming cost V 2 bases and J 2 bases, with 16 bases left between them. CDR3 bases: TGTGCCAGCAGCCAAACCCACTCCAGGTACCCCTACGAGCAGTACTTC. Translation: CASSQTHSRYPYEQYF.

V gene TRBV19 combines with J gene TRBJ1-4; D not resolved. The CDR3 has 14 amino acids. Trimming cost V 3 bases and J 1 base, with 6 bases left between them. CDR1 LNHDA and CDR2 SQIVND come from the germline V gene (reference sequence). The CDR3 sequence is CASSIGGTNEKLFF. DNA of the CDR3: TGTGCCAGTAGTATTGGAGGAACTAATGAAAAACTGTTTTTT.

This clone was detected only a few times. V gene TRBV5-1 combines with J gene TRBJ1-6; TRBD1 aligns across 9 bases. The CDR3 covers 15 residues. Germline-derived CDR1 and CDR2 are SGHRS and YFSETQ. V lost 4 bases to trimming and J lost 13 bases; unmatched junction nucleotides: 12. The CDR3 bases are TGCGCCAGCAGCGAGGGACAGGGCGCCACTTGGCCCCTCCACTTT. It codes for CASSEGQGATWPLHF.